Listed below are T cell receptor beta chains from one sample, sequenced in a study of early T cells in non-severe SARS-CoV-2 infection. TCRdb reprocessed the 5' RACE reads via MiXCR and lists one record per CDR3 protein. The profile covers approximately 85,000 distinct CDR3 sequences, with approximately 13% appearing a single time and around 7% taken by the ten largest. Input material: whole blood. These receptors all stem from an adult who was a healthcare worker with PCR-confirmed SARS-CoV-2 infection or an uninfected control (not recorded which). The CDR3 runs from the conserved cysteine through the conserved F or W. Each record gives: CDR3 length, J gene, V gene, D gene, clone size, CDR3 DNA, CDR3 protein. The D gene is left open where the match is weak. Clone size, where shown, is once, few, many, or a class for clones that have expanded.

length: 16; J: TRBJ1-5; V: TRBV6-1; D: .; size: many; DNA: TGTGCCAGCAGTGAAGGTGGCTGGGAGATAAATCAGCCCCAGCATTTT; CDR3: CASSEGGWEINQPQHF
length: 13; J: TRBJ1-2; V: TRBV2; D: TRBD1; size: .; DNA: TGTGCCAGCAGTCCACAGGGGATAGGTGGCTACACCTTC; CDR3: CASSPQGIGGYTF
length: 13; J: TRBJ1-2; V: TRBV29-1; D: TRBD1; size: many; DNA: TGCAGCGTCAAACCCGGGACAGAGTATGGCTACACCTTC; CDR3: CSVKPGTEYGYTF
length: 14; J: TRBJ1-2; V: TRBV20-1; D: TRBD1; size: few; DNA: TGCAGTGCTCAGGCAGGGGGCCTCAACTATGGCTACACCTTC; CDR3: CSAQAGGLNYGYTF
length: 15; J: TRBJ2-7; V: TRBV18; D: TRBD2; size: many; DNA: TGTGCCAGCCGCCCCGGCGGGAGGATCGGTCACGAGCAGTACTTC; CDR3: CASRPGGRIGHEQYF
length: 12; J: TRBJ2-5; V: TRBV29-1; D: .; size: .; DNA: TGCAGCGGTACCTGGATGGTGGAGACCCAGTACTTC; CDR3: CSGTWMVETQYF
length: 14; J: TRBJ2-1; V: TRBV2; D: .; size: .; DNA: TGTGCCAGGACTCTTAGACGGGGGTACAATGAGCAGTTCTTC; CDR3: CARTLRRGYNEQFF
length: 13; J: TRBJ2-3; V: TRBV20-1; D: .; size: .; DNA: TGCAGTGTCGGAACATTGTGGACAGATACGCAGTATTTT; CDR3: CSVGTLWTDTQYF
length: 15; J: TRBJ2-7; V: TRBV2; D: TRBD2; size: .; DNA: TGTGCCAGCAGTGCACTAGCGGGACTACGCTACGAGCAGTACTTC; CDR3: CASSALAGLRYEQYF
length: 16; J: TRBJ2-1; V: TRBV7-2; D: TRBD2; size: .; DNA: TGTGCCAGCAGGACTAGCGGGACGAGCTCCTACAGTGAGCAGTTCTTC; CDR3: CASRTSGTSSYSEQFF
length: 15; J: TRBJ2-7; V: TRBV4-2; D: TRBD2; size: few; DNA: TGTGCCAGCAGCCATTCGACTAGCGGGTCCTACGAGCAGTACTTC; CDR3: CASSHSTSGSYEQYF
length: 15; J: TRBJ2-5; V: TRBV7-6; D: TRBD2; size: many; DNA: TGTGCCAGCAGCCCGATGGAGCGGGATGCGGAGACCCAGTACTTC; CDR3: CASSPMERDAETQYF
length: 15; J: TRBJ1-2; V: TRBV5-1; D: .; size: .; DNA: TGCGCCAGCAGCTTGGGAGAGGGTCTAAACTATGGCTACACCTTC; CDR3: CASSLGEGLNYGYTF
length: 14; J: TRBJ2-3; V: TRBV18; D: .; size: few; DNA: TGTGCCAGCTTGCAGGGGTTGTCGACAGATACGCAGTATTTT; CDR3: CASLQGLSTDTQYF
length: 12; J: TRBJ1-1; V: TRBV29-1; D: .; size: .; DNA: TGCAGCGTCGGTTCGGGGAACACTGAAGCTTTCTTT; CDR3: CSVGSGNTEAFF
length: 14; J: TRBJ2-7; V: TRBV7-9; D: TRBD1; size: few; DNA: TGTGCCAGCAGCTTACAACAGGGGTTCCACGAGCAGTACTTC; CDR3: CASSLQQGFHEQYF
length: 14; J: TRBJ2-7; V: TRBV5-1; D: TRBD1; size: .; DNA: TGCGCCAGCAGCACGGGACAGGGTTCCTACGAGCAGTACTTC; CDR3: CASSTGQGSYEQYF
length: 13; J: TRBJ2-2; V: TRBV27; D: TRBD1; size: few; DNA: TGTGCCAGCAGTAGACAGGGTCACGGGGAGCTGTTTTTT; CDR3: CASSRQGHGELFF
length: 16; J: TRBJ2-7; V: TRBV15; D: TRBD2; size: .; DNA: TGTGCCACCAGCAGACCGACTAGCGGGAGGTCCTACGAGCAGTACTTC; CDR3: CATSRPTSGRSYEQYF
length: 14; J: TRBJ1-1; V: TRBV4-3; D: .; size: .; DNA: TGCGCCAGCAGCCAATCCCTCCCGGAGTCTGAAGCTTTCTTT; CDR3: CASSQSLPESEAFF
length: 14; J: TRBJ2-3; V: TRBV12-3/TRBV12-4; D: .; size: few; DNA: TGTGCCAGCAGTTTAGACCTGGGGACAGATACGCAGTATTTT; CDR3: CASSLDLGTDTQYF
length: 15; J: TRBJ2-7; V: TRBV3-1; D: .; size: many; DNA: TGTGCCAGCAGCCTCCCCTCGAACGGATTCTACGAGCAGTACTTC; CDR3: CASSLPSNGFYEQYF
length: 14; J: TRBJ2-1; V: TRBV7-2; D: .; size: .; DNA: TGTGCCAGCAGCCCAAGACTAGTCCCCAATGAGCAGTTCTTC; CDR3: CASSPRLVPNEQFF
length: 15; J: TRBJ2-1; V: TRBV2; D: TRBD2; size: .; DNA: TGTGCCAGCAGCCAGAGCGGGAGGGGTTACAATGAGCAGTTCTTC; CDR3: CASSQSGRGYNEQFF